These 8 T cell receptor beta chains came from one sample sequenced in a study of T cell changes during pregnancy in multiple sclerosis. The table came from immunoSEQ multiplex PCR; TCRdb's copy has only in-frame clones and leaves some out. The sample lists 30,000 to 45,000 clones; just over 90% were seen once. The specimen was CD4+ T cells from peripheral blood mononuclear cells, collected in the first trimester of pregnancy. These receptors were collected from a female donor with multiple sclerosis, enrolled in a pregnancy study.

V and J are TRBV6-1 and TRBJ1-2; TRBD1 might be the D (6 bases). Trimming left V 6 bases short and J 2 bases short, with 13 bases between. The CDR3 sequence is 14 residues long. The germline gives CDR1 MNHNS, CDR2 SASEGT. This chain's CDR3 is CASSIAQGNYGYTF. In DNA, the CDR3 is TGTGCCAGCAGCATAGCACAGGGAAACTATGGCTACACCTTC.

The CDR3 protein is CAIQTGGDEKLFF. The CDR3 coding sequence is TGTGCCATCCAGACAGGGGGCGATGAAAAACTGTTTTTT. The chain links TRBV6-5 to TRBJ1-4; 10 nucleotides match TRBD1. This CDR3 has 13 amino acids. J was trimmed by 6 bases and V by 10 bases; bases with no gene match: 5. CDR1 is MNHEY and CDR2 is SVGAGI in the germline V gene.

The J gene is TRBJ2-2, the V gene TRBV5-1; D is ambiguous. Trimming took 0 bases from V and 1 from J, leaving 4 bases between them. The CDR3 covers 14 residues. From germline, CDR1 is SGHRS and CDR2 YFSETQ. The CDR3, as DNA: TGCGCCAGCAGCTTGGGAGGGAACACCGGGGAGCTGTTTTTT. Its protein product is CASSLGGNTGELFF.

CDR3 in DNA: TGTGCCAGTAGTAAAGAGGACAGGGGGCGCGACACTGAAGCTTTCTTT. The encoded protein is CASSKEDRGRDTEAFF. The genes are TRBV19 and TRBJ1-1, with 11 bases aligning to TRBD1. V shed 4 bases and J 3 bases; nucleotides not matched to a gene: 7. The CDR3 contains 16 residues. The germline gives CDR1 LNHDA, CDR2 SQIVND (reference sequence). Filled out from reference TRBV19 and TRBJ1-1, the complete variable domain reads DGGITQSPKYLFRKEGQNVTLSCEQNLNHDAMYWYRQDPGQGLRLIYYSQIVNDFQKGDIAEGYSVSREKKESFPLTVTSAQKNPTAFYLCASSKEDRGRDTEAFFGQGTRLTVV.

The chain combines TRBV5-1 with TRBJ2-1, with 8 positions matching TRBD1. The germline CDR1 and CDR2 sequences are SGHRS and YFSETQ. V dropped 3 bases and J dropped 10; count of bases not matched to a gene: 15. The CDR3 totals 16 residues. In nucleotides, the CDR3 is TGCGCCAGCAGCTCCTACCTTCTGACAGGGGAGGAGGAGCAGTTCTTC. As protein: CASSSYLLTGEEEQFF.

The V gene is TRBV4-2, the J gene TRBJ1-5; TRBD1 agrees at 8 bases. J lost 1 base, V lost 2 bases, and 7 bases had no gene match. The CDR3 runs 17 residues. Germline assignment: CDR1 LGHNA and CDR2 YNFKEQ. In DNA, the CDR3 is TGTGCCAGCAGCCAATTCGGACAGGGAAGGAGCAATCAGCCCCAGCATTTT. Translated, it gives CASSQFGQGRSNQPQHF.

CDR3 protein: CASSLGQVNYGYTF. In DNA form, the CDR3 reads TGCGCCAGCAGCTTGGGACAGGTTAACTATGGCTACACCTTC. The genes are TRBV5-1 and TRBJ1-2; weak D call: TRBD1 (6 bases). The CDR3 covers 14 residues. The germline gives CDR1 SGHRS, CDR2 YFSETQ. Trimming removed 0 bases at V and 1 base at J, with 7 bases between.

This clone occurred once. The chain links TRBV7-9 to TRBJ1-1; D may be TRBD1 (5 bases). This CDR3 is built from 16 residues. V was shortened by 1 base and J by 5 bases, with 17 bases between the two germline ends. CDR1 is SEHNR and CDR2 is FQNEAQ in the germline V gene (reference sequence). The CDR3 bases are TGTGCCAGCAGCTTAGATTCGGCAGGGTCTGGGACTGAAGCTTTCTTT. This encodes CASSLDSAGSGTEAFF.